Listed here are 11 T cell receptor beta chains from one sample, sequenced in a study of metastatic and nonmetastatic thyroid tumors. Thyroid surgery was preceded by no treatment in any patient. TCRdb reprocessed the PCR reads via MiXCR. In the table there are over 10,000 clones, approximately 31% of which are singletons. Sequenced sample: tumor tissue. Receptors were obtained from a male donor with papillary thyroid cancer or a benign thyroid nodule (not recorded which). Some clones in this sample may be carry-over from other donors' samples.

About this clone itself: An end of the junction differs from the germline gene, which may be a read error. The chain links TRBV6-2 or TRBV6-3 to TRBJ1-2; D is possibly TRBD1 (5 bases). This CDR3 contains 13 residues. CDR1 and CDR2 (germline): MNHEY, SVGEGT. In DNA form, the CDR3 reads TGTGCCAGCAGAACCGACAGTAACTCTCGCTACCCCTTC. It is translated as CASRTDSNSRYPF.

This clone came up once. This chain joins TRBV20-1 and TRBJ2-2; D might be TRBD1 (5 bases). This CDR3 spans 12 amino acids. CDR1 DFQATT and CDR2 SNEGSKA come from the germline V gene (reference sequence). Between the trimmed V and J ends, which lost 1 base and 9 bases, there was a span of 9 bases. The CDR3 here is CSARGQCWELFF. The CDR3 DNA sequence: TGCAGTGCTAGAGGACAGTGCTGGGAGCTGTTTTTT.

This clone qualifies as medium-sized. For the CDR3, the DNA is TGTGCCAGCAGTGTGGACGGGGGGGCATACAATGAGCAGTTCTTC. Translation gives CASSVDGGAYNEQFF. The J gene is TRBJ2-1, the V gene TRBV2, with 8 bases fitting TRBD2. There are 15 residues in the CDR3. The germline V gene has CDR1 SNHLY and CDR2 FYNNEI. The V gene end was trimmed by 4 bases and the J gene end by 4 bases; junction bases not matched to a gene: 6.

This clone is categorized as medium-sized. This sequence joins TRBV7-3 and TRBJ2-7, with D tentatively TRBD1 (6 bases). Germline lookup yields CDR1 SGHTA and CDR2 FQGTGA. The CDR3 is 14 amino acids. The ends were cut back, 2 bases at V and 6 bases at J, with 14 bases in the middle. This CDR3 is CASSLFPDSPEQYF. In DNA, the CDR3 is TGTGCCAGCAGCTTATTCCCGGACAGCCCCGAGCAGTACTTC.

The table lists this clone with a few counts. This rearrangement joins TRBV6-1 to TRBJ1-6; tentative D call: TRBD1 (5 bases). From germline, CDR1 is MNHNS and CDR2 SASEGT. The CDR3 has 14 amino acids. V was pared by 10 bases and J by 5 bases, with 15 bases between. Here the CDR3 DNA reads TGTGCCACCCGACGGGACGTTGATAATTCACCCCTCCACTTT. It encodes CATRRDVDNSPLHF.

Concerning this clone: The CDR3 does not end in the conserved phenylalanine or tryptophan, so this is likely a read error. The DNA is left out, because the CDR3 cannot be placed on it with certainty; the CDR3 is given as TCRdb lists it. The chain has TRBV11-3 and TRBJ1-2; the DNA was not compared with TRBD1, the D call given in the table. With termini counted, the CDR3 has 20 amino acids. CDR1 and CDR2 (germline): SGHNT, YENEEA. CDR3: CASSLVPTWEQGHLWFWLHL.

By share, this clone ranks as medium-sized. The chain recombines TRBV20-1 with TRBJ2-7; D remains ambiguous. V was pared by 3 bases and J by 3 bases, with 18 bases between. Looked up from germline, CDR1 is DFQATT and CDR2 is SNEGSKA (reference sequence). CDR3 length: 15 residues. Here the CDR3 DNA reads TGCAGTGCTAGTTCGACGCGTGGCGTGATCTACGAGCAGTACTTC. Protein product: CSASSTRGVIYEQYF.

Many counts were recorded for this clone. The V call is TRBV3-1, the J call TRBJ2-2; possibly TRBD2 for D (5 bases). Trimming left V 4 bases short and J 0 bases short, with 12 bases between. The V gene's germline CDR1 is LGHDT and CDR2 YNNKEL (reference sequence). The CDR3 loop spans 16 amino acids. The CDR3 DNA reads as TGTGCCAGCAGCCCGGGAACAGCTTCGAACACCGGGGAGCTGTTTTTT. This codes for CASSPGTASNTGELFF.

The rearrangement uses TRBV10-3 and TRBJ1-6; D call uncertain. The CDR3 extends over 12 amino acids. Trimming cost V 6 bases and J 12 bases, with 12 bases left between them. The germline V gene encodes CDR1 ENHRY and CDR2 SYGVKD. Written as DNA, the CDR3 is TGTGCCATCAGGGGTGGCGACAAACCCCTCCACTTT. Translation: CAIRGGDKPLHF.

This clone is medium-sized within its sample. This rearrangement joins TRBV5-1 to TRBJ1-1; tentatively, D is TRBD1 (6 bases). CDR1 is SGHRS and CDR2 is YFSETQ in the germline V gene. V was pared by 0 bases and J by 7 bases, with 19 bases between. The CDR3 extends over 16 amino acids. CDR3 sequence reads: CASSLGSRGGRGEAFF. DNA of the CDR3: TGCGCCAGCAGCTTGGGTAGCAGGGGAGGAAGGGGTGAAGCTTTCTTT.

This clone was recorded many times. This sample includes further DNA sequences coding for the same CDR3. The rearrangement uses TRBV5-1 and TRBJ1-4, with D possibly TRBD1 on 6 matching bases. The CDR3 has 16 residues. Looked up from germline, CDR1 is SGHRS and CDR2 is YFSETQ. Trimming left V 4 bases short and J 3 bases short, with 16 bases between. Written as DNA, the CDR3 is TGCGCCAGCAGCCTGGCCGAGGGGGGGGCTAATGAAAAACTGTTTTTT. Amino acids: CASSLAEGGANEKLFF.